Listed here is a single T cell receptor beta chain. What it binds is not known. The study excluded patients with uncontrolled infection, other autoimmune disease, pregnancy or lactation. Orbital computed tomography, thyroid ultrasound, serum thyroxine and TRAb, and clinical symptoms together informed the diagnoses. RNA transcripts gave rise to amplified TCR beta CDR3 regions. The primer set for the first-round RT-PCR of the TCR CDR3 was HTBI. In TCRdb, the multiplex PCR reads were re-called with MiXCR into one record per CDR3 protein. The data hold around 600,000 distinct CDR3 sequences, with approximately 42% observed a single time. This record belongs to a study of T cells in Graves' hyperthyroidism and ophthalmopathy. This CDR3 region has 15 residues. Germline V gene lookup returns CDR1 DFQATT and CDR2 SNEGSKA (reference sequence). J lost 0 bases, V lost 8 bases, and 10 bases had no gene match. Overall study findings and caveats: Median prediction lead before ophthalmopathy onset was 6.5 to 7 months with the model. Ophthalmopathy was told apart from stable hyperthyroidism by a 13 V-J model.

The chain links TRBV20-1 to TRBJ1-1; 9 bases align to TRBD1. This receptor was identified in an adult man with Graves' disease, either hyperthyroidism or ophthalmopathy (not recorded which). The sequenced sample was peripheral blood or thyroid tissue (not recorded which). The DNA of the CDR3 is TGCAGTTGGGGGACAGGGTCACCTCTGAACACTGAAGCTTTCTTT. It encodes CSWGTGSPLNTEAFF.